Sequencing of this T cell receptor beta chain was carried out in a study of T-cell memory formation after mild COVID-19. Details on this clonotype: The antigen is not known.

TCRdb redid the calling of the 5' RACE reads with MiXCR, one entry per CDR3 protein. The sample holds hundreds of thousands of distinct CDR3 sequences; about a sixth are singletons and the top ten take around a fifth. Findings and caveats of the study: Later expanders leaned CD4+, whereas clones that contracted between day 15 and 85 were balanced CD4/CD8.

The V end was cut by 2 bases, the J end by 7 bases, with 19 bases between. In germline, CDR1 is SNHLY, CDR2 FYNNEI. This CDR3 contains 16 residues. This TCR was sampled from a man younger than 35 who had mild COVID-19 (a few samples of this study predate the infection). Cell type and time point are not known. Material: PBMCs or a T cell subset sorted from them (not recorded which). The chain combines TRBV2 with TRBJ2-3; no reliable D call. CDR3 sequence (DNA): TGTGCCAGCAGTGAAACGTGGGAAGGACCTCTACATACGCAGTATTTT. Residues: CASSETWEGPLHTQYF.